This T cell receptor (beta chain) stems from a study of T cell responses to AZD1222 COVID-19 vaccine. Profiled with immunoSEQ multiplex PCR; TCRdb holds only in-frame clones, not every one. The data contain fewer than 150,000 clones, 92% of them singletons. Study-level results: The repertoires were collected only after the peak T cell response. Per reports, nearly half of all spike-specific TCRs target regions that are unmutated in variants. White British donors predominated, females outnumbered males, and clonal diversity was possibly underestimated. Regions 160-218 and 743-854 held dominance among vaccine-associated CD4 TCRs, which spanned spike.

The CDR3 spans 13 residues. Trimming stripped 3 bases from V and 1 base from J, with 7 bases between. Germline CDR1 reads LNHDA; CDR2 reads SQIVND (reference sequence). On this clone: Its target is unknown.

Source: peripheral blood, taken 28 days after the second AZD1222 dose. This sequence was found in an adult who received the AZD1222 COVID-19 vaccine. The rearrangement uses TRBV19 and TRBJ2-7, with D tentatively TRBD1 or TRBD2 (5 bases each). The CDR3 loop is CASSMGRSYEQYF. CDR3 DNA sequence: TGTGCCAGTAGTATGGGACGGTCCTACGAGCAGTACTTC. Full variable domain (missing parts from reference TRBV19 and TRBJ2-7): DGGITQSPKYLFRKEGQNVTLSCEQNLNHDAMYWYRQDPGQGLRLIYYSQIVNDFQKGDIAEGYSVSREKKESFPLTVTSAQKNPTAFYLCASSMGRSYEQYFGPGTRLTVT.